This is a list of T cell receptor beta chains from one sample in a study of OX40 agonist ivuxolimab in advanced cancers. This table comes from immunoSEQ multiplex PCR, and its TCRdb copy is limited to in-frame clones, with some not included. The sample contains roughly 56,000 clones, 87% of which appear only once. The sample consisted of CD4+ or CD8+ T cells sorted from blood, taken in a trial of the OX40 agonist ivuxolimab. These receptors all stem from an adult with an advanced solid tumor such as melanoma, head and neck, liver or kidney cancer. CDR3s include the opening cysteine and the closing phenylalanine or tryptophan. A D gene is named only where the DNA matches it firmly. Size is omitted from some rows. Given values are once, few, many or a class for expanded clones.

v_gene: TRBV23-1; j_gene: TRBJ2-1; d_gene: TRBD1; abundance: .; CDR3aa: CASRGTGYNEQFF; CDR3nt: TGCGCCAGCAGAGGGACAGGTTACAATGAGCAGTTCTTC
v_gene: TRBV28; j_gene: TRBJ2-3; d_gene: TRBD2; abundance: .; CDR3aa: CASSPFPGGLHTDTQYF; CDR3nt: TGTGCCAGCAGCCCCTTCCCTGGGGGACTACACACAGATACGCAGTATTTT
v_gene: TRBV15; j_gene: TRBJ1-4; d_gene: TRBD1; abundance: .; CDR3aa: CATSRTGPNEKLFF; CDR3nt: TGTGCCACCAGCCGGACAGGCCCTAATGAAAAACTGTTTTTT
v_gene: TRBV2; j_gene: TRBJ2-7; d_gene: .; abundance: .; CDR3aa: CASSGVYDEQYF; CDR3nt: TGTGCCAGCAGTGGGGTTTATGACGAGCAGTACTTC
v_gene: TRBV6-1; j_gene: TRBJ2-7; d_gene: .; abundance: .; CDR3aa: CASSRAGSIEQYF; CDR3nt: TGTGCCAGCAGTCGGGCCGGGTCGATCGAGCAGTACTTC
v_gene: TRBV2; j_gene: TRBJ2-1; d_gene: .; abundance: .; CDR3aa: CASSEAGPQGSQFF; CDR3nt: TGTGCCAGCAGTGAAGCTGGTCCCCAGGGGTCCCAGTTCTTC
v_gene: TRBV27; j_gene: TRBJ2-7; d_gene: TRBD1; abundance: .; CDR3aa: CASSLSAGTGVHEQYF; CDR3nt: TGTGCCAGCAGTTTATCTGCCGGGACAGGGGTACACGAGCAGTACTTC
v_gene: TRBV11-2; j_gene: TRBJ2-7; d_gene: TRBD1; abundance: .; CDR3aa: CASSAFPRTGPEQYF; CDR3nt: TGTGCCAGCAGCGCCTTTCCAAGGACAGGGCCCGAGCAGTACTTC
v_gene: TRBV19; j_gene: TRBJ1-2; d_gene: TRBD1; abundance: .; CDR3aa: CASSIGQGSASGYTF; CDR3nt: TGTGCCAGTAGTATAGGACAGGGATCGGCATCTGGCTACACCTTC
v_gene: TRBV15; j_gene: TRBJ1-1; d_gene: .; abundance: .; CDR3aa: CATSHRRGTEAFF; CDR3nt: TGTGCCACCAGCCACCGACGGGGGACTGAAGCTTTCTTT
v_gene: TRBV7-9; j_gene: TRBJ1-1; d_gene: .; abundance: .; CDR3aa: CASSLAGGNTEAFF; CDR3nt: TGTGCCAGCAGCTTAGCGGGTGGGAACACTGAAGCTTTCTTT
v_gene: TRBV28; j_gene: TRBJ2-3; d_gene: .; abundance: .; CDR3aa: CASSLSDRYGDTQYF; CDR3nt: TGTGCCAGCAGTTTATCCGACAGGTACGGAGATACGCAGTATTTT
v_gene: TRBV9; j_gene: TRBJ2-1; d_gene: TRBD2; abundance: .; CDR3aa: CASRRGLAAHNEQFF; CDR3nt: TGTGCCAGCAGAAGGGGACTAGCGGCCCACAATGAGCAGTTCTTC
v_gene: TRBV13; j_gene: TRBJ1-3; d_gene: TRBD1; abundance: .; CDR3aa: CASSPQQGKGNTIYF; CDR3nt: TGTGCCAGCAGCCCCCAACAGGGGAAAGGAAACACCATATATTTT
v_gene: TRBV5-1; j_gene: TRBJ2-5; d_gene: .; abundance: .; CDR3aa: CASSLNAPEETQYF; CDR3nt: TGCGCCAGCAGCTTAAATGCTCCGGAAGAGACCCAGTACTTC
v_gene: TRBV2; j_gene: TRBJ1-1; d_gene: TRBD1; abundance: .; CDR3aa: CASSARQGAEAFF; CDR3nt: TGTGCCAGCAGTGCAAGACAGGGGGCTGAAGCTTTCTTT
v_gene: TRBV2; j_gene: TRBJ2-1; d_gene: .; abundance: once; CDR3aa: CACGLYNEQFF; CDR3nt: TGTGCCTGCGGACTGTACAATGAGCAGTTCTTC
v_gene: TRBV27; j_gene: TRBJ2-7; d_gene: .; abundance: few; CDR3aa: CASSPGLRTGYEQYF; CDR3nt: TGTGCCAGCAGTCCCGGACTCAGAACGGGCTACGAGCAGTACTTC
v_gene: TRBV7-8; j_gene: TRBJ2-1; d_gene: TRBD2; abundance: .; CDR3aa: CASSLRGLAGGYNEQFF; CDR3nt: TGTGCCAGCAGCTTAAGGGGACTAGCGGGAGGGTACAATGAGCAGTTCTTC
v_gene: TRBV11-1; j_gene: TRBJ2-7; d_gene: TRBD2; abundance: .; CDR3aa: CASSPYGTSGSYEQYF; CDR3nt: TGTGCCAGCAGCCCCTACGGGACTAGCGGGAGCTACGAGCAGTACTTC
v_gene: TRBV11-3; j_gene: TRBJ2-5; d_gene: TRBD2; abundance: .; CDR3aa: CASSLAGGRETQYF; CDR3nt: TGTGCCAGCAGCTTAGCGGGGGGGCGCGAGACCCAGTACTTC
v_gene: TRBV5-3; j_gene: TRBJ1-2; d_gene: .; abundance: .; CDR3aa: CARSLVGNRDTLSYGYTF; CDR3nt: TGTGCCAGAAGCTTGGTTGGGAATCGGGACACCTTATCCTATGGCTACACCTTC
v_gene: TRBV28; j_gene: TRBJ2-3; d_gene: .; abundance: .; CDR3aa: CASSTGDTQYF; CDR3nt: TGTGCCAGCAGTACTGGGGATACGCAGTATTTT
v_gene: TRBV10-3; j_gene: TRBJ2-1; d_gene: TRBD2; abundance: .; CDR3aa: CAISAGLAGGGTVNKQFF; CDR3nt: TGTGCCATCAGTGCAGGGCTAGCGGGAGGAGGGACAGTGAATAAGCAGTTCTTC
v_gene: TRBV4-2; j_gene: TRBJ2-7; d_gene: .; abundance: .; CDR3aa: CASSQDSSAYEQYF; CDR3nt: TGTGCCAGCAGCCAAGATTCGTCGGCCTACGAGCAGTACTTC
v_gene: TRBV30; j_gene: TRBJ2-7; d_gene: .; abundance: .; CDR3aa: CAWRTQGGIHEQYF; CDR3nt: TGTGCCTGGAGGACACAGGGGGGGATCCACGAGCAGTACTTC
v_gene: TRBV28; j_gene: TRBJ2-7; d_gene: .; abundance: .; CDR3aa: CASSPAARAASEQYF; CDR3nt: TGTGCCAGCAGCCCAGCAGCCAGGGCTGCTTCCGAGCAGTACTTC
v_gene: TRBV7-6; j_gene: TRBJ2-5; d_gene: TRBD2; abundance: once; CDR3aa: CASSPGTSGNPRETQYF; CDR3nt: TGTGCCAGCAGCCCGGGGACTAGCGGGAACCCCCGGGAGACCCAGTACTTC
v_gene: TRBV5-5; j_gene: TRBJ1-2; d_gene: TRBD1; abundance: .; CDR3aa: CASSNNRGRNGYTF; CDR3nt: TGTGCCAGCAGCAATAACAGGGGGCGGAATGGCTACACCTTC
v_gene: TRBV7-9; j_gene: TRBJ1-5; d_gene: .; abundance: .; CDR3aa: CASNPLSNQPQHF; CDR3nt: TGTGCCAGCAACCCCCTGAGCAATCAGCCCCAGCATTTT
v_gene: TRBV11-2; j_gene: TRBJ2-7; d_gene: TRBD2; abundance: .; CDR3aa: CASSFGTSGAGGEQYF; CDR3nt: TGTGCCAGCAGCTTCGGGACTAGCGGGGCGGGCGGGGAGCAGTACTTC
v_gene: TRBV9; j_gene: TRBJ2-7; d_gene: TRBD2; abundance: .; CDR3aa: CASSKLAGGYEQYF; CDR3nt: TGTGCCAGCAGCAAACTAGCGGGAGGGTACGAGCAGTACTTC
v_gene: TRBV29-1; j_gene: TRBJ2-1; d_gene: TRBD2; abundance: .; CDR3aa: CSVEDWVSGSSYNEQFF; CDR3nt: TGCAGCGTTGAAGATTGGGTTAGCGGGAGCTCCTACAATGAGCAGTTCTTC
v_gene: TRBV19; j_gene: TRBJ2-3; d_gene: .; abundance: .; CDR3aa: CASSIAGPSTSTDTQYF; CDR3nt: TGTGCCAGTAGTATTGCGGGGCCCTCTACTAGCACAGATACGCAGTATTTT
v_gene: TRBV5-1; j_gene: TRBJ2-1; d_gene: TRBD2; abundance: .; CDR3aa: CASSEQAGANYNEQFF; CDR3nt: TGCGCCAGCAGCGAGCAAGCGGGAGCGAACTACAATGAGCAGTTCTTC
v_gene: TRBV5-5; j_gene: TRBJ2-1; d_gene: .; abundance: .; CDR3aa: CASSLARGLNEQFF; CDR3nt: TGTGCCAGCAGCTTGGCGCGGGGATTGAATGAGCAGTTCTTC
v_gene: TRBV11-2; j_gene: TRBJ2-5; d_gene: .; abundance: .; CDR3aa: CASTHREETQYF; CDR3nt: TGTGCCAGCACGCACAGGGAAGAGACCCAGTACTTC
v_gene: TRBV25-1; j_gene: TRBJ1-4; d_gene: .; abundance: .; CDR3aa: CASTGKPNEKLFF; CDR3nt: TGTGCCAGCACGGGGAAACCTAATGAAAAACTGTTTTTT
v_gene: TRBV7-5; j_gene: TRBJ2-7; d_gene: .; abundance: .; CDR3aa: CARSGRQGSTYEQYF; CDR3nt: TGTGCCAGAAGCGGACGACAGGGATCGACCTACGAGCAGTACTTC
v_gene: TRBV5-1; j_gene: TRBJ2-3; d_gene: TRBD2; abundance: .; CDR3aa: CASSIASGRTDTQYF; CDR3nt: TGCGCCAGCAGCATAGCTAGCGGGAGGACAGATACGCAGTATTTT
v_gene: TRBV27; j_gene: TRBJ2-4; d_gene: .; abundance: once; CDR3aa: CASSPIQAVIAKNIQYF; CDR3nt: TGTGCCAGCAGTCCGATTCAGGCGGTAATAGCCAAAAACATTCAGTACTTC
v_gene: TRBV7-8; j_gene: TRBJ2-1; d_gene: .; abundance: .; CDR3aa: CASSLGGPNEQFF; CDR3nt: TGTGCCAGCAGCTTAGGAGGGCCCAATGAGCAGTTCTTC
v_gene: TRBV6-1; j_gene: TRBJ2-1; d_gene: TRBD2; abundance: .; CDR3aa: CASTKGLPGEQFF; CDR3nt: TGTGCCAGCACCAAGGGACTACCCGGGGAGCAGTTCTTC
v_gene: TRBV18; j_gene: TRBJ2-7; d_gene: .; abundance: .; CDR3aa: CASSRPGGTSYEQYF; CDR3nt: TGTGCCAGCTCACGACCGGGGGGCACATCCTACGAGCAGTACTTC
v_gene: TRBV12-1; j_gene: TRBJ2-2; d_gene: .; abundance: .; CDR3aa: CASSRVLDRRGTGELFF; CDR3nt: TGTGCCAGCAGCCGCGTCCTGGACAGGAGGGGCACCGGGGAGCTGTTTTTT
v_gene: TRBV28; j_gene: TRBJ2-7; d_gene: TRBD1; abundance: .; CDR3aa: CASIPQGAVNEQYF; CDR3nt: TGTGCCAGCATCCCGCAGGGGGCAGTCAACGAGCAGTACTTC
v_gene: TRBV30; j_gene: TRBJ1-1; d_gene: .; abundance: .; CDR3aa: CAWSPRAHTEAFF; CDR3nt: TGTGCCTGGAGCCCCCGGGCTCACACTGAAGCTTTCTTT
v_gene: TRBV6-6; j_gene: TRBJ2-7; d_gene: TRBD1; abundance: .; CDR3aa: CASSQPGQSYEQYF; CDR3nt: TGTGCCAGCAGTCAACCGGGACAGAGCTACGAGCAGTACTTC
v_gene: TRBV15; j_gene: TRBJ2-2; d_gene: .; abundance: .; CDR3aa: CATSRGNLIPQELFF; CDR3nt: TGTGCCACCAGCAGAGGGAACTTAATTCCACAGGAGCTGTTTTTT
v_gene: TRBV7-9; j_gene: TRBJ2-7; d_gene: .; abundance: .; CDR3aa: CARTDPVLAYEQYF; CDR3nt: TGTGCCCGTACCGACCCCGTCTTAGCCTACGAGCAGTACTTC
v_gene: TRBV10-3; j_gene: TRBJ1-3; d_gene: .; abundance: few; CDR3aa: CAISELDSGNTIYF; CDR3nt: TGTGCCATCAGTGAGTTGGACAGTGGAAACACCATATATTTT
v_gene: TRBV5-1; j_gene: TRBJ1-1; d_gene: .; abundance: .; CDR3aa: CASSLMAGTEAFF; CDR3nt: TGCGCCAGCAGCTTGATGGCCGGCACTGAAGCTTTCTTT
v_gene: TRBV6-1; j_gene: TRBJ2-7; d_gene: TRBD1; abundance: .; CDR3aa: CASSDRGGRYEQYF; CDR3nt: TGTGCCAGCAGCGACAGGGGGGGTCGCTACGAGCAGTACTTC
v_gene: TRBV19; j_gene: TRBJ2-2; d_gene: .; abundance: .; CDR3aa: CASRTAGTGELFF; CDR3nt: TGTGCCAGTAGGACCGCCGGGACCGGGGAGCTGTTTTTT
v_gene: TRBV13; j_gene: TRBJ1-3; d_gene: .; abundance: .; CDR3aa: CASSQIRGIGNTIYF; CDR3nt: TGTGCCAGCAGCCAGATCAGGGGAATTGGAAACACCATATATTTT
v_gene: TRBV2; j_gene: TRBJ2-7; d_gene: .; abundance: .; CDR3aa: CASSETGEWLVYEQYF; CDR3nt: TGTGCCAGCAGTGAAACCGGAGAATGGCTAGTCTACGAGCAGTACTTC
v_gene: TRBV5-4; j_gene: TRBJ2-5; d_gene: .; abundance: .; CDR3aa: CASSLVAEGTQYF; CDR3nt: TGTGCCAGCAGCTTGGTGGCAGAGGGGACCCAGTACTTC